The 16 T cell receptor beta chains below all came from one sample that was sequenced in a study of early T cells in non-severe SARS-CoV-2 infection. In TCRdb, the 5' RACE reads were re-called with MiXCR into one record per CDR3 protein. This table has tens of thousands of distinct CDR3 sequences, more than 14% appearing once. This specimen was whole blood, taken at baseline. The receptor source for this set is an adult who was a healthcare worker with PCR-confirmed SARS-CoV-2 infection or an uninfected control (not recorded which).

The chain combines TRBV7-2 with TRBJ2-7, with 11 bases identical to TRBD2. This CDR3 spans 18 amino acids. V was clipped by 4 bases and J by 4 bases; unmatched bases: 15. CDR1 and CDR2 (germline): SGHTA, FQGNSA. The CDR3 here is CASSSQPPGLAAGYEQYF. The CDR3 DNA reads TGTGCCAGCAGCTCTCAGCCCCCGGGACTAGCGGCTGGATACGAGCAGTACTTC.

The sample holds many counts of this clonotype. The chain recombines TRBV20-1 with TRBJ2-7; no definite D call. Germline V gives CDR1 DFQATT, CDR2 SNEGSKA (reference sequence). Deletions cut 0 bases from V and 0 bases from J, with 15 bases between. This CDR3 has 16 residues. CDR3 sequence reads: CSARDQETFFSYEQYF. CDR3 DNA: TGCAGTGCTAGAGATCAGGAGACTTTCTTCTCCTACGAGCAGTACTTC.

As for this clonotype: A read error may explain this, as a much larger clone is one base away. V gene TRBV28 combines with J gene TRBJ2-7; perhaps TRBD1 as D (7 bases). Trimming stripped 4 bases from V and 2 bases from J, with 12 bases between. Per germline, CDR1 MDHEN and CDR2 SYDVKM. This CDR3 contains 14 residues. The CDR3 is CASSSRGAPYEQYF. The DNA for the CDR3 is TGTGCCAGCAGTTCCAGGGGGGCCCCCTACGAGCAGTACTTC.

Ten or more counts support this clonotype. This sequence joins TRBV28 and TRBJ2-7; 7 bases match TRBD1. CDR3 size: 16 residues. J lost 0 bases, V lost 5 bases, and 10 bases had no gene match. Germline V lookup: CDR1 MDHEN, CDR2 SYDVKM. The CDR3: CASSPAWTGSSYEQYF. The CDR3 bases are TGTGCCAGCAGTCCCGCATGGACAGGAAGCTCCTACGAGCAGTACTTC.

A few counts support this clonotype. J is TRBJ2-7 and V is TRBV10-3; 7 bases agree with TRBD2. This CDR3 contains 16 residues. V trimming: 2 bases; J trimming: 0 bases; junction bases outside the gene matches: 7. Germline loops: CDR1 ENHRY, CDR2 SYGVKD. The CDR3 loop reads CAISEGGAGSSYEQYF. In DNA, the CDR3 is TGTGCCATCAGTGAGGGTGGAGCGGGAAGCTCCTACGAGCAGTACTTC.

The chain has TRBV3-1 and TRBJ2-3, with D unclear. Germline loops: CDR1 LGHDT, CDR2 YNNKEL (reference sequence). The CDR3 runs 15 residues. V was trimmed by 0 bases and J by 0 bases, leaving 7 bases between them. The CDR3 DNA sequence: TGTGCCAGCAGCCAAGATGCCAGAAGCACAGATACGCAGTATTTT. Protein sequence: CASSQDARSTDTQYF.

The chain joins TRBV12-3 or TRBV12-4 to TRBJ1-3; D possibly corresponds to TRBD1 (5 bases). The CDR3 loop spans 15 amino acids. V shed 7 bases and J shed 5 bases, with 18 bases lying between them. The CDR3 region is CASNFLSGIRNTIYF. The CDR3 DNA reads TGTGCCAGCAATTTTCTTTCAGGGATACGAAACACCATATATTTT.

This clonotype was counted between two and nine times. V gene TRBV5-1 combines with J gene TRBJ2-3; 7 nucleotides match TRBD2. Germline V gene lookup returns CDR1 SGHRS and CDR2 YFSETQ. The CDR3 is 14 residues long. After removal of 3 bases from V and 2 bases from J, the junction contained 3 bases not matched to a gene. CDR3 sequence reads: CASSSGTITDTQYF. The CDR3 nucleotides are TGCGCCAGCAGCTCCGGGACTATCACAGATACGCAGTATTTT. Supplemented by reference TRBV5-1 and TRBJ2-3, the full variable domain reads KAGVTQTPRYLIKTRGQQVTLSCSPISGHRSVSWYQQTPGQGLQFLFEYFSETQRNKGNFPGRFSGRQFSNSRSEMNVSTLELGDSALYLCASSSGTITDTQYFGPGTRLTVL.

This clonotype was detected a few times. This chain uses TRBV5-1 with TRBJ1-1, with a weak D call TRBD1 (5 bases). The CDR3 runs 15 residues. Trimming cost V 1 base and J 7 bases, with 17 bases left between them. Per the germline V gene, CDR1 is SGHRS and CDR2 is YFSETQ. CDR3 amino acids: CASSLLANSGLEAFF. CDR3 coding DNA: TGCGCCAGCAGCTTGCTTGCGAATTCAGGGCTTGAAGCTTTCTTT.

J is TRBJ2-3 and V is TRBV19; 8 bases are a match to TRBD2. Germline loops: CDR1 LNHDA, CDR2 SQIVND (reference sequence). This CDR3 is 15 amino acids long. Germline trimming cut 9 bases from V and 0 bases from J; bases unmatched to any gene: 8. The chain's CDR3 is CASHRGGGSTDTQYF. In nucleotides, the CDR3 is TGTGCCAGCCATCGGGGCGGGGGGAGCACAGATACGCAGTATTTT. Full variable domain (outside the CDR3, taken from reference TRBV19 and TRBJ2-3): DGGITQSPKYLFRKEGQNVTLSCEQNLNHDAMYWYRQDPGQGLRLIYYSQIVNDFQKGDIAEGYSVSREKKESFPLTVTSAQKNPTAFYLCASHRGGGSTDTQYFGPGTRLTVL.

The chain is built from TRBV4-2 and TRBJ2-7, with 8 positions matching TRBD2. CDR1 and CDR2 (germline): LGHNA, YNFKEQ. The CDR3 has 19 amino acids. With 1 base clipped from V and 5 bases from J, the junction kept 19 bases outside the gene matches. The CDR3 region is CASSQVGRGLAGSEDEQYF. As DNA, the CDR3 is TGTGCCAGCAGCCAAGTGGGGCGAGGCCTAGCGGGTTCCGAGGACGAGCAGTACTTC.

At least ten counts were recorded for this clonotype. This sequence joins TRBV7-9 and TRBJ2-5, with D perhaps TRBD1 or TRBD2 (5 bases each). CDR1 and CDR2 (germline): SEHNR, FQNEAQ (reference sequence). CDR3 length: 13 residues. V lost 1 base and J 3 bases, leaving 6 bases between the germline ends. The CDR3: CASSLGGEETQYF. The CDR3 DNA is TGTGCCAGCAGCTTAGGAGGGGAAGAGACCCAGTACTTC.

This clonotype was recorded many times. The CDR3 here is CASMMGQGARRETQYF. CDR3 DNA: TGTGCCAGCATGATGGGACAGGGGGCGCGTCGAGAGACCCAGTACTTC. The chain uses TRBV2 and TRBJ2-5; 12 bases agree with TRBD1. The CDR3 extends over 16 amino acids. The V segment lost 7 bases and the J segment 4 bases; nucleotides outside the gene matches: 10. The germline V gene has CDR1 SNHLY and CDR2 FYNNEI.

This rearrangement joins TRBV4-1 to TRBJ2-1; D is possibly TRBD2 (5 bases). This CDR3 has 16 amino acids. Trimming took 4 bases from V and 2 from J, leaving 15 bases between them. CDR1 is MGHRA, CDR2 YSYEKL, per germline. Here the CDR3 reads CASSPSGNTPYNEQFF. CDR3 in DNA: TGCGCCAGCAGCCCGTCGGGGAATACTCCCTACAATGAGCAGTTCTTC.

V is TRBV3-1 and J is TRBJ2-1, with a possible D match to TRBD2 (6 bases). There are 15 residues in the CDR3. Germline-derived CDR1 and CDR2 are LGHDT and YNNKEL (reference sequence). The germline V and J ends were trimmed by 0 bases and 9 bases, with 15 bases remaining between them. The CDR3 loop reads CASSQDLATLSEQFF. The CDR3 DNA is TGTGCCAGCAGCCAAGATCTAGCGACCCTGAGTGAGCAGTTCTTC.

The CDR3, as DNA: TGTGCCAGCAGGAGAGCGGGAGGGCCTTTTTCTTCGGATGAGCAGTTCTTC. Translating gives CASRRAGGPFSSDEQFF. V gene TRBV2 combines with J gene TRBJ2-1; 10 nucleotides match TRBD2. The CDR3 loop spans 17 amino acids. Germline CDR1 SNHLY, CDR2 FYNNEI. V shed 6 bases, J shed 8 bases, and the junction held 16 bases outside the gene matches.